This entry lists 23 T cell receptor beta chains sequenced from one sample in a study of OX40 agonist ivuxolimab in advanced cancers. Clones were sequenced by immunoSEQ multiplex PCR, and TCRdb holds only the in-frame ones, with some missing. The profile shows about 61,000 clones, approximately 86% of them singletons. The specimen comprised CD4+ or CD8+ T cells sorted from blood, sampled in a trial of the OX40 agonist ivuxolimab. The receptors here all came from an adult with an advanced solid tumor such as melanoma, head and neck, liver or kidney cancer.

The chain couples TRBV6-6 to TRBJ2-5; a possible D gene is TRBD2 (6 bases). Trimming stripped 0 bases from V and 2 bases from J, with 10 bases between. The CDR3 contains 15 residues. Germline V gene sequence: CDR1 MNHNY, CDR2 SVGAGI (reference sequence). CDR3 region: CASSYSEGLQETQYF. The CDR3 nucleotides are TGTGCCAGCAGTTACTCGGAGGGGCTTCAAGAGACCCAGTACTTC.

The rearrangement uses TRBV5-1 and TRBJ2-3; a possible D gene is TRBD1 (6 bases). CDR1 is SGHRS and CDR2 is YFSETQ in the germline V gene. V was cut by 5 bases and J by 4 bases, with 17 bases left in between. This CDR3 spans 15 amino acids. The CDR3 DNA sequence: TGCGCCAGCAGGTTAACAGGGTCTGGGCCAGATACGCAGTATTTT. It specifies CASRLTGSGPDTQYF.

V is TRBV18 and J is TRBJ2-3, with D perhaps TRBD2 (7 bases). The CDR3 has 15 residues. Germline lookup yields CDR1 KGHSH and CDR2 LQKENI. V was trimmed by 2 bases and J by 7 bases, leaving 16 bases between them. CDR3 residues: CASSPTVGGPYTQYF. Here the CDR3 DNA reads TGTGCCAGCTCACCAACCGTCGGGGGGCCCTATACGCAGTATTTT.

The gene calls are TRBV18 and TRBJ1-1; D might be TRBD1 (6 bases). Germline assignment: CDR1 KGHSH and CDR2 LQKENI. V lost 2 bases, J lost 1 base, and 11 bases lay in between. CDR3 length: 15 residues. The DNA for the CDR3 is TGTGCCAGCTCACCAGGTCCAGGGGCGAACACTGAAGCTTTCTTT. It specifies CASSPGPGANTEAFF.

As concerns this clone: Within the sample, other DNA sequences also encode this same CDR3. The rearrangement joins TRBV19 to TRBJ2-3; D call uncertain. The V end lost 4 bases, the J end lost 6 bases, and 5 bases lay between the germline ends. The germline CDR1 and CDR2 sequences are LNHDA and SQIVND (reference sequence). The CDR3 extends over 11 amino acids. The DNA of the CDR3 is TGTGCCAGTAGTAGGTGGGATACGCAGTATTTT. Protein product: CASSRWDTQYF.

A single count supports this clone. The rearrangement joins TRBV7-6 to TRBJ2-3, with 11 bases identical to TRBD2. Germline V gene data show CDR1 as SGHVS and CDR2 as FNYEAQ. The CDR3 is 16 amino acids. After removal of 0 bases from V and 5 bases from J, the junction contained 4 bases not matched to a gene. This CDR3 is CASSLAGTSGRDTQYF. The CDR3 DNA sequence: TGTGCCAGCAGCTTAGCGGGGACTAGCGGTCGAGATACGCAGTATTTT.

V gene TRBV5-1 combines with J gene TRBJ1-6, with D unresolved. The CDR3 loop spans 16 amino acids. The V gene's germline CDR1 is SGHRS and CDR2 YFSETQ. The ends were cut back, 0 bases at V and 2 bases at J, with 9 bases in the middle. The CDR3 sequence: CASSLVQRAYNSPLHF. The DNA for the CDR3 is TGCGCCAGCAGCTTGGTCCAGAGAGCCTATAATTCACCCCTCCACTTT.

This rearrangement joins TRBV6-1 to TRBJ1-2; the D gene is possibly TRBD1 (5 bases). From germline, CDR1 is MNHNS and CDR2 SASEGT. This CDR3 has 14 amino acids. The ends were cut back, 0 bases at V and 4 bases at J, with 9 bases in the middle. CDR3 nucleotides: TGTGCCAGCAGTGAAGCGCGCAGGGTCTATGGCTACACCTTC. Translated: CASSEARRVYGYTF.

The V call is TRBV5-6, the J call TRBJ2-7; D is perhaps TRBD1 or TRBD2 (5 bases each). Germline CDR1 and CDR2: SGHDT and YYEEEE. V was pared by 5 bases and J by 0 bases, with 12 bases between. This CDR3 has 14 amino acids. The CDR3 bases are TGTGCCAGCAGGGGACGGGCCTCCTCCTACGAGCAGTACTTC. Protein product: CASRGRASSYEQYF.

This chain's CDR3 is CASSQEVTPRGNEQFF. DNA for the CDR3: TGCGCCAGCAGCCAAGAGGTGACGCCCAGGGGCAATGAGCAGTTCTTC. V is TRBV4-1 and J is TRBJ2-1; weak D call: TRBD1 (6 bases). This CDR3 spans 16 amino acids. From germline, CDR1 is MGHRA and CDR2 YSYEKL. V was trimmed by 0 bases and J by 6 bases, leaving 15 bases between them.

V gene TRBV5-1 combines with J gene TRBJ1-6; 9 bases are shared with TRBD1. CDR1 is SGHRS and CDR2 is YFSETQ in the germline V gene. This CDR3 comprises 16 residues. Trimming at V came to 0 bases and at J to 6 bases, leaving 4 bases not matched to a gene. CDR3 residues: CASSLEGQGPNSPLHF. CDR3 bases: TGCGCCAGCAGCTTGGAGGGACAGGGTCCTAATTCACCCCTCCACTTT.

The J gene is TRBJ2-7, the V gene TRBV4-1; the match to TRBD1 covers 7 bases. Trimming cost V 3 bases and J 2 bases; bases outside gene matches: 7. The CDR3 is made up of 15 amino acids. CDR1 and CDR2 (germline): MGHRA, YSYEKL. The CDR3: CASSHLTGAAYEQYF. CDR3 DNA sequence: TGCGCCAGCAGCCATTTAACAGGGGCCGCCTACGAGCAGTACTTC.

A single count supports this clone. This chain joins TRBV5-4 and TRBJ1-6, with 7 positions matching TRBD1. The CDR3 extends over 18 amino acids. In germline, CDR1 is SGHNT, CDR2 YYREEE (reference sequence). The V segment lost 0 bases and the J segment 3 bases; nucleotides outside the gene matches: 9. In DNA, the CDR3 is TGTGCCAGCAGCTTGGCCTCGGGGAGGGGGCACTATAATTCACCCCTCCACTTT. Protein product: CASSLASGRGHYNSPLHF.

The rearrangement uses TRBV2 and TRBJ2-5; TRBD2 matches at 9 bases. Germline values: CDR1 SNHLY, CDR2 FYNNEI. The CDR3 loop spans 12 amino acids. Trimming at V came to 6 bases and at J to 7 bases, leaving 3 bases not matched to a gene. Written as DNA, the CDR3 is TGTGCCAGCAGCCCGACTAGCGGGACCCAGTACTTC. Translation: CASSPTSGTQYF.

The V call is TRBV5-4, the J call TRBJ2-3; TRBD2 matches at 15 bases. The J segment lost 2 bases and the V segment lost 3 bases, leaving 13 bases of the junction unmatched. CDR1 and CDR2 (germline): SGHNT, YYREEE (reference sequence). The CDR3 loop spans 20 amino acids. CDR3 sequence reads: CASSSRYSGTSGGNTDTQYF. DNA for the CDR3: TGTGCCAGCAGCTCCAGATACTCCGGGACTAGCGGGGGGAACACAGATACGCAGTATTTT.

This chain joins TRBV4-1 and TRBJ2-3; the D is unclear. Trimming shortened V by 4 bases and J by 1 base, and 12 bases separated the two germline ends. CDR1 and CDR2 from the germline V gene are MGHRA and YSYEKL. This CDR3 comprises 15 residues. CDR3 sequence (DNA): TGCGCCAGCAGCCCAGACCCCCGCCGCACAGATACGCAGTATTTT. Its protein is CASSPDPRRTDTQYF.

The CDR3 DNA reads TGTGCCAGTAGCAGGACAGGGGAGGCTTACGAGCAGTACTTC. Its protein product is CASSRTGEAYEQYF. The V and J genes are TRBV19 and TRBJ2-7; 9 nucleotides line up with TRBD1. This CDR3 is built from 14 residues. The V gene end was trimmed by 6 bases and the J gene end by 4 bases; junction bases not matched to a gene: 7. Germline-derived CDR1 and CDR2 are LNHDA and SQIVND (reference sequence).

The chain links TRBV6-5 to TRBJ1-2; TRBD1 matches 8 bases. The CDR3 is 15 amino acids. V was pared by 6 bases and J by 0 bases, with 6 bases of the junction left unmatched. Looked up from germline, CDR1 is MNHEY and CDR2 is SVGAGI. Written as DNA, the CDR3 is TGTGCCAGCAGAGCGACAGGGGAACCTAACTATGGCTACACCTTC. It encodes CASRATGEPNYGYTF.

The chain couples TRBV5-1 to TRBJ1-1, with a weak D call TRBD1 (6 bases). This CDR3 contains 12 residues. Trimming pared 4 bases from V and 11 bases from J, leaving 15 bases between. The germline CDR1 and CDR2 sequences are SGHRS and YFSETQ. The CDR3 coding sequence is TGCGCCAGCAGCGGCCCACAGGGATGGGCTTTCTTT. This codes for CASSGPQGWAFF.

The rearrangement joins TRBV5-1 to TRBJ2-3, with D perhaps matching TRBD1 (6 bases). Germline V gives CDR1 SGHRS, CDR2 YFSETQ. Trimming cost V 4 bases and J 4 bases, with 13 bases left between them. The CDR3 is 14 amino acids. CDR3 DNA: TGCGCCAGCAGCACCTACAGGGATGCAGATACGCAGTATTTT. It encodes CASSTYRDADTQYF.

V and J are TRBV5-6 and TRBJ1-2, with D perhaps matching TRBD1 (5 bases). Germline assignment: CDR1 SGHDT and CDR2 YYEEEE. Trimming removed 5 bases at V and 8 bases at J, with 19 bases between. The CDR3 consists of 14 residues. CDR3 in amino acids: CASRPRGSFRGYTF. Here the CDR3 DNA reads TGTGCCAGCAGACCCCGGGGCTCCTTTCGGGGCTACACCTTC.

The chain employs TRBV7-9 and TRBJ2-5; 9 nucleotides line up with TRBD2. Germline loops: CDR1 SEHNR, CDR2 FQNEAQ (reference sequence). The CDR3 runs to 14 residues. V dropped 4 bases and J dropped 1; count of bases not matched to a gene: 1. The CDR3 spells CASSSTSGQETQYF. CDR3 coding DNA: TGTGCCAGCAGCTCGACTAGCGGCCAAGAGACCCAGTACTTC.

The gene calls are TRBV5-1 and TRBJ2-5, with D perhaps TRBD2 (5 bases). Germline V lookup: CDR1 SGHRS, CDR2 YFSETQ. V shed 5 bases and J shed 4 bases, with 24 bases lying between them. The CDR3 loop spans 17 amino acids. CDR3 residues: CASSEFILGVVGETQYF. In DNA, the CDR3 is TGCGCCAGCAGTGAATTCATCCTCGGGGTTGTGGGAGAGACCCAGTACTTC. The full variable domain, its missing parts supplied by reference TRBV5-1 and TRBJ2-5, is KAGVTQTPRYLIKTRGQQVTLSCSPISGHRSVSWYQQTPGQGLQFLFEYFSETQRNKGNFPGRFSGRQFSNSRSEMNVSTLELGDSALYLCASSEFILGVVGETQYFGPGTRLLVL.